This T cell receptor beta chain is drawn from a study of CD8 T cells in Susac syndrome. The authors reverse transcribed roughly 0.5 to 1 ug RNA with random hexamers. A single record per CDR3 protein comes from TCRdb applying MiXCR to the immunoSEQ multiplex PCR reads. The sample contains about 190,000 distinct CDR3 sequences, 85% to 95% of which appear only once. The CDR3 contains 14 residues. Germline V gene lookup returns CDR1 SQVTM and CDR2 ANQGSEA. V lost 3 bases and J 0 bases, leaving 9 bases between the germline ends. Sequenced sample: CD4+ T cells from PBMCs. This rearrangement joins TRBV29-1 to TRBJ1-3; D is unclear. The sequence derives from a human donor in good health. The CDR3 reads CSVDEASSGNTIYF. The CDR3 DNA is TGCAGCGTTGATGAGGCGAGCTCTGGAAACACCATATATTTT.